This T cell receptor (beta chain) is drawn from a study of OX40 agonist ivuxolimab in advanced cancers. Baseline, cycle 4 day 1, and cycle 7 day 1 were the blood sampling points. The germline gives CDR1 SNHLY, CDR2 FYNNEI. Trimming left V 4 bases short and J 3 bases short, with 12 bases between. This CDR3 spans 15 amino acids. Sequencing was performed with immunoSEQ multiplex PCR; in TCRdb, only in-frame clones are kept and a portion is missing. The table includes around 100,000 clones, roughly 89% detected once. The J gene is TRBJ1-4, the V gene TRBV2; D is unclear. This sample comprised CD4+ or CD8+ T cells sorted from blood, obtained in a trial of the OX40 agonist ivuxolimab. The origin of this receptor is an adult with an advanced solid tumor such as melanoma, head and neck, liver or kidney cancer. CDR3 sequence reads: CASSAFRRPNEKLFF. The CDR3 DNA sequence: TGTGCCAGCAGTGCCTTCCGGAGGCCTAATGAAAAACTGTTTTTT.